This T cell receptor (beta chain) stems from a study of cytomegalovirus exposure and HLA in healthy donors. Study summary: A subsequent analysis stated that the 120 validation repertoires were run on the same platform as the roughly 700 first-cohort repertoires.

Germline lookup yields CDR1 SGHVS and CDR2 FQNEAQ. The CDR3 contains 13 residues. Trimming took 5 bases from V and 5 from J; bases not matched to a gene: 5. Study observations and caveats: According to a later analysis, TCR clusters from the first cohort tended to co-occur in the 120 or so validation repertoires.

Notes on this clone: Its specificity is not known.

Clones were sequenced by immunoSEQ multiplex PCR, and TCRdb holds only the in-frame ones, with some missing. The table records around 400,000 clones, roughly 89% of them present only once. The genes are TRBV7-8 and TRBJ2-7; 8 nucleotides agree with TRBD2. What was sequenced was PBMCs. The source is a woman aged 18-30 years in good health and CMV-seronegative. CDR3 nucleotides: TGTGCCAGCAGCCCCAGGACTAGCCACGAGCAGTACTTC. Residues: CASSPRTSHEQYF.